Reported below is one T cell receptor beta chain. Its antigen is unknown. These data are taken from a study of PD-1 blockade in mismatch repair-deficient tumors. Germline V gene sequence: CDR1 SGHNT, CDR2 YENEEA. CDR3 length: 14 residues. The V gene lost 3 bases and the J gene lost 4 bases, with 13 bases spanning the gap. Only in-frame clones appear in the TCRdb table, and some are missing; sequencing was by immunoSEQ multiplex PCR. The sample lists some 70,000 clones, about 78% seen once, with approximately 5% in the top ten. Findings and limits, study-wide: Tumor-resident clones, often undetectable pretreatment in blood, expanded then contracted after pembrolizumab.

The chain employs TRBV11-3 and TRBJ2-7; D ambiguous. The input for sequencing was peripheral blood, taken 2 weeks after starting pembrolizumab. The receptor comes from an adult with mismatch repair-deficient cancer. The DNA of the CDR3 is TGTGCCAGCAGCTTTCGGCAAAGTGCGTACGAGCAGTACTTC. This codes for CASSFRQSAYEQYF. Full variable domain (rest looked up from reference TRBV11-3 and TRBJ2-7): EAGVVQSPRYKIIEKKQPVAFWCNPISGHNTLYWYLQNLGQGPELLIRYENEEAVDDSQLPKDRFSAERLKGVDSTLKIQPAELGDSAVYLCASSFRQSAYEQYFGPGTRLTVT.